This entry concerns a single T cell receptor beta chain. This specimen belongs to a study of blood T cell repertoires in COVID-19. About the research overall: PBMCs, B-cell-depleted T cells, or T cells were the source of the cDNA or gDNA that made up the material.

The study recruited people aged roughly 18 to 89 years across more than 20 US areas. V was clipped by 4 bases and J by 5 bases; unmatched bases: 6. There are 15 residues in the CDR3. Germline-derived CDR1 and CDR2 are SGHRS and YFSETQ. TCRdb keeps only in-frame clones here, not all; method: immunoSEQ multiplex PCR. The table lists around 300,000 clones, 85% to 90% of them singletons, with about 9.4% in the top ten. This chain connects TRBV5-1 to TRBJ2-5; 12 bases line up with TRBD1. The sequence was collected from a woman aged 25 to 39 who had recovered from COVID-19. Sequencing was performed on PBMCs or T cells enriched from blood (not recorded which). The CDR3 loop reads CASSVGTGGMETQYF. The CDR3, as DNA: TGCGCCAGCAGCGTGGGGACAGGGGGCATGGAGACCCAGTACTTC.